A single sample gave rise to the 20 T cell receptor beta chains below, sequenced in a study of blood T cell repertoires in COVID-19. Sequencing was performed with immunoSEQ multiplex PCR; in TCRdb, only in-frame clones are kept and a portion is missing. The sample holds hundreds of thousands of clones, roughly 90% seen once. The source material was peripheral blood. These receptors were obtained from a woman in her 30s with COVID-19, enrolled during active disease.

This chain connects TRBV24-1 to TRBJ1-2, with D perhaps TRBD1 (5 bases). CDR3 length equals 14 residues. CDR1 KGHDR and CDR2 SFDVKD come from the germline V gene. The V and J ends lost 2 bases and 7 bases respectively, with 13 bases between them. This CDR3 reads CATSDSQGFGGYTF. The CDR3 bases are TGTGCCACCAGTGATTCGCAGGGATTCGGTGGCTACACCTTC.

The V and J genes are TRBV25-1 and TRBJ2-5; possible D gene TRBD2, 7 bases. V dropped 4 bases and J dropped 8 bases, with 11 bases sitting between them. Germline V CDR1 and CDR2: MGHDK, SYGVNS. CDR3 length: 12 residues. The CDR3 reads CASSVGGPTQYF. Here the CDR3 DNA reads TGTGCCAGCAGTGTCGGGGGGCCTACCCAGTACTTC.

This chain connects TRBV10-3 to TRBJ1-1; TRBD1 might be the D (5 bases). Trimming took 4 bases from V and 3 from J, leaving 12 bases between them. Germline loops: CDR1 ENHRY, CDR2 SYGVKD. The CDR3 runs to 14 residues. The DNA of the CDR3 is TGTGCCATCAGTGGGTCCAGGGTTTACACTGAAGCTTTCTTT. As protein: CAISGSRVYTEAFF.

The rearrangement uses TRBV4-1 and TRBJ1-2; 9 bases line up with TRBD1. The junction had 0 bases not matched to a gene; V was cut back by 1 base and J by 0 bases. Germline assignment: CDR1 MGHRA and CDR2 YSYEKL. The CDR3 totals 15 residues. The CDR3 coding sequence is TGCGCCAGCAGCCAAGGGGACAGGGCTAACTATGGCTACACCTTC. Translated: CASSQGDRANYGYTF.

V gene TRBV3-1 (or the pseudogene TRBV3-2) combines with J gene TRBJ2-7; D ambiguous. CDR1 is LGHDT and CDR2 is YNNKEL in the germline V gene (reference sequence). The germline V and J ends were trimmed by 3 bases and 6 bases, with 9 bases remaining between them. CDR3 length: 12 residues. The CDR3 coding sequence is TGTGCCAGCAGCCATTCTTTAGTCGAGCAGTACTTC. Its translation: CASSHSLVEQYF.

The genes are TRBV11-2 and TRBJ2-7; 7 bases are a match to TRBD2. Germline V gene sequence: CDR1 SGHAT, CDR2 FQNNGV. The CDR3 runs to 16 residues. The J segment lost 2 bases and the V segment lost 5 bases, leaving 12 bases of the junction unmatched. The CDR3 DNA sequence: TGTGCCAGCAGCCCGCACTGGGGAGGGACGACCTACGAGCAGTACTTC. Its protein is CASSPHWGGTTYEQYF. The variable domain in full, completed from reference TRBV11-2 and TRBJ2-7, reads EAGVAQSPRYKIIEKRQSVAFWCNPISGHATLYWYQQILGQGPKLLIQFQNNGVVDDSQLPKDRFSAERLKGVDSTLKIQPAKLEDSAVYLCASSPHWGGTTYEQYFGPGTRLTVT.

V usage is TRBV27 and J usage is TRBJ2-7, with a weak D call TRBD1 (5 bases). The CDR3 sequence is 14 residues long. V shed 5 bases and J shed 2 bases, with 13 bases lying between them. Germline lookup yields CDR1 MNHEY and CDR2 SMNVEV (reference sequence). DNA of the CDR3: TGTGCCAGCAGTCCACAGGTAGGGGCCTACGAGCAGTACTTC. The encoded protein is CASSPQVGAYEQYF.

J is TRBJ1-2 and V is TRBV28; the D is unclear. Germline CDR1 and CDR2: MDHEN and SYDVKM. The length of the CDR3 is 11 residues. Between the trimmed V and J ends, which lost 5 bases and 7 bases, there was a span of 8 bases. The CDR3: CASSRLAGYTF. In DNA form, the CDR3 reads TGTGCCAGCAGTCGACTGGCTGGCTACACCTTC.

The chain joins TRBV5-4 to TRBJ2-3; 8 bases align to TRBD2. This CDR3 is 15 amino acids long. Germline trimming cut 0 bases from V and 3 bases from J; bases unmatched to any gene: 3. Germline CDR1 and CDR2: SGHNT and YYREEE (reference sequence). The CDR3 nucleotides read TGTGCCAGCAGCTTGGGCGGGAGGACTACAGATACGCAGTATTTT. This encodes CASSLGGRTTDTQYF.

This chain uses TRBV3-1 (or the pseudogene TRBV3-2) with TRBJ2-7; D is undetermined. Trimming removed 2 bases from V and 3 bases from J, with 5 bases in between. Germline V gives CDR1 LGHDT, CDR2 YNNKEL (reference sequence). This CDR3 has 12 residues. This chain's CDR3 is CASSQLSYEQYF. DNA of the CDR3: TGTGCCAGCAGCCAACTTAGCTACGAGCAGTACTTC.

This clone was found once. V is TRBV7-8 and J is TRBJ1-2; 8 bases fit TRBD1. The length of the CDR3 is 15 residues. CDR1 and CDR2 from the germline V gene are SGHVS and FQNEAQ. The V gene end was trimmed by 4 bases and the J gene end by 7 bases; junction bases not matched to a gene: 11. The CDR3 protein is CASSWGTGGDGGYTF. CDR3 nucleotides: TGTGCCAGCAGCTGGGGAACAGGGGGGGACGGTGGCTACACCTTC. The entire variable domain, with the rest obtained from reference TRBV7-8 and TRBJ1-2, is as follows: GAGVSQSPRYKVAKRGQDVALRCDPISGHVSLFWYQQALGQGPEFLTYFQNEAQLDKSGLPSDRFFAERPEGSVSTLKIQRTQQEDSAVYLCASSWGTGGDGGYTFGSGTRLTVV.

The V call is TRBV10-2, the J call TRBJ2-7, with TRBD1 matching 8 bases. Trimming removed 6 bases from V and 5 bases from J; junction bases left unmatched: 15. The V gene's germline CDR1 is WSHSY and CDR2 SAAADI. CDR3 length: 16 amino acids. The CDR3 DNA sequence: TGCGCCAGCAGCCCGCGGTGGACAGGGAGTGTCCACGAGCAGTACTTC. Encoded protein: CASSPRWTGSVHEQYF.

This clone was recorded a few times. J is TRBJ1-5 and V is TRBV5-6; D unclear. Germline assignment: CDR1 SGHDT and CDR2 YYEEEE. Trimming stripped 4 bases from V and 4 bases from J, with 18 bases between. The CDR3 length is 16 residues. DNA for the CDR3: TGTGCCAGCAGCCTATCAACCGAGAGGAAAAATCAGCCCCAGCATTTT. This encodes CASSLSTERKNQPQHF.

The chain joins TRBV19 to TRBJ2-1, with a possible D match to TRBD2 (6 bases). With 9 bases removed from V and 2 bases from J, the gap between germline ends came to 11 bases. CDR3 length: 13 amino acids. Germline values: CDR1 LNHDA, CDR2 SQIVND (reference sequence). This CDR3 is CASSGRTYNEQFF. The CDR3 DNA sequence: TGTGCCAGCTCAGGGAGGACCTACAATGAGCAGTTCTTC.

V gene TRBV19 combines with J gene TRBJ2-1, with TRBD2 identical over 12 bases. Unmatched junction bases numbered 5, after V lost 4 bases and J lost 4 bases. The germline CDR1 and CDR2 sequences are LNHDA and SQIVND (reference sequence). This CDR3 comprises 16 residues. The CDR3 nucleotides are TGTGCCAGTAGTAGCATGACTAGCGGGAGTTACAATGAGCAGTTCTTC. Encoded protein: CASSSMTSGSYNEQFF.

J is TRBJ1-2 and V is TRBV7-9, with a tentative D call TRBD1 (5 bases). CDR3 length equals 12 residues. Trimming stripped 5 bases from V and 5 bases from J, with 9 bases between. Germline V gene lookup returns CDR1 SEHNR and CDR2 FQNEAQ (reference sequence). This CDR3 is CASSQDSYGYTF. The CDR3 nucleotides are TGTGCCAGCAGCCAAGACAGTTATGGCTACACCTTC.

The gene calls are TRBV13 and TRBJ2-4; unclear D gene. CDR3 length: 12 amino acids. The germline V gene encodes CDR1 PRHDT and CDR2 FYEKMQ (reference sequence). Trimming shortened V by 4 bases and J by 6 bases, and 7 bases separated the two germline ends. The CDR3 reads CASSSPGNIQYF. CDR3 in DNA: TGTGCCAGCAGCTCTCCGGGAAACATTCAGTACTTC.

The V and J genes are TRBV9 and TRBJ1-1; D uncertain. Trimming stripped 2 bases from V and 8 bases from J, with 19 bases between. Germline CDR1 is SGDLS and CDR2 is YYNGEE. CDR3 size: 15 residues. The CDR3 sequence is CASSVITFSRGEAFF. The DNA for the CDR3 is TGTGCCAGCAGCGTGATCACCTTCTCACGGGGAGAAGCTTTCTTT.

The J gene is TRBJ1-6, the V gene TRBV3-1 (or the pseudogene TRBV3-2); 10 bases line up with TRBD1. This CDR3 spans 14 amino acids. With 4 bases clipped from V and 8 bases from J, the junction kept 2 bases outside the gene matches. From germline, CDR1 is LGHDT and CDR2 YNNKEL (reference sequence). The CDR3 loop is CASSRTGGDSPLHF. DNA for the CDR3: TGTGCCAGCAGCCGGACAGGGGGAGATTCACCCCTCCACTTT.

The CDR3 sequence is CASSLTRGGTDHYGYTF. The DNA of the CDR3 is TGCGCCAGCAGCCTCACCCGTGGGGGGACAGACCACTATGGCTACACCTTC. J is TRBJ1-2 and V is TRBV4-1; TRBD1 agrees at 7 bases. CDR1 and CDR2 from the germline V gene are MGHRA and YSYEKL. This CDR3 has 17 residues. Trimming removed 4 bases from V and 3 bases from J; junction bases left unmatched: 14.